This TCR beta chain is drawn from a study of cytomegalovirus exposure and HLA in healthy donors. Findings of the study overall: The investigators catalogued 164 TCR beta chains as cytomegalovirus-associated.

V trimming: 11 bases; J trimming: 8 bases; junction bases outside the gene matches: 13. CDR1 and CDR2 from the germline V gene are ENHRY and SYGVKD. The CDR3 has 13 residues. Points on this clone: Its antigen is not known.

Profiling relied on immunoSEQ multiplex PCR, and the TCRdb table lists in-frame clones only, not all of them. The data contain about 160,000 clones, approximately 86% of them seen just once; the ten biggest clones take up around 2.5%. This chain connects TRBV10-3 to TRBJ1-2, with 8 bases matching TRBD1. The source material was PBMCs. The sequence came from a man younger than 45 in good health and CMV-seropositive. As DNA, the CDR3 is TGTGCCGTCACAGACAGGGGACTCGGGGGCTACACCTTC. It codes for CAVTDRGLGGYTF.